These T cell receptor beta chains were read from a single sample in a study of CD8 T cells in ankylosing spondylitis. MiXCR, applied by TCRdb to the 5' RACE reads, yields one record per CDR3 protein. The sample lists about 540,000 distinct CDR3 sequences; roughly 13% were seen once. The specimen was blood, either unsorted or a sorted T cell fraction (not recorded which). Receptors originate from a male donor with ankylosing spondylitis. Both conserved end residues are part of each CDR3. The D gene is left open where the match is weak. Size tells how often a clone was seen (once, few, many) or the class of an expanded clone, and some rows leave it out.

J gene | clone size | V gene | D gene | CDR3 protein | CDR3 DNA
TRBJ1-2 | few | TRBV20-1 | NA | CSARRQRGYGYTF | TGCAGTGCTAGGAGGCAAAGGGGCTATGGCTACACCTTC
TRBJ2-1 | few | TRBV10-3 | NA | CAITPDRWDEQFF | TGTGCCATCACCCCGGACAGATGGGATGAGCAGTTCTTC
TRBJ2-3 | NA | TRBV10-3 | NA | CAIRELGTTDTQYF | TGTGCCATCAGAGAACTTGGGACTACAGATACGCAGTATTTT
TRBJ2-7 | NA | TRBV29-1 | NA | CSIGKSSYEQYF | TGCAGCATAGGGAAGTCATCCTACGAGCAGTACTTC
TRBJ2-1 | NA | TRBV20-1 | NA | CSARDTGGQSSYNEQFF | TGCAGTGCTAGAGATACGGGGGGCCAGAGCTCCTACAATGAGCAGTTCTTC
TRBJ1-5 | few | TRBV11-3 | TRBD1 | CASSSPPPPGPPGGENQPQHF | TGTGCCAGCAGCTCCCCCCCTCCTCCCGGTCCCCCAGGGGGTGAAAATCAGCCCCAGCATTTT
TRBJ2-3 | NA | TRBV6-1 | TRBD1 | CASSEHGTGGADTQYF | TGTGCCAGCAGTGAACACGGGACAGGGGGCGCAGATACGCAGTATTTT
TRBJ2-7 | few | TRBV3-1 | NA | CASSQAGESHEQYF | TGTGCCAGCAGCCAAGCGGGAGAAAGCCACGAGCAGTACTTC
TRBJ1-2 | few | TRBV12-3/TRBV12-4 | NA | CASSPRVYGYTF | TGTGCCAGCAGTCCCCGGGTCTATGGCTACACCTTC
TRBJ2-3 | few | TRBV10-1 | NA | CASSERGAPDTQYF | TGCGCCAGCAGTGAAAGGGGCGCCCCAGATACGCAGTATTTT